These 12 T cell receptor beta chains came from one sample sequenced in a study of beta chain features in type 1 diabetes. Study conclusions and caveats: Patients with Type 1 diabetes showed moderately but significantly shorter TCRB CDR3s in all four CD4+ subsets.

Isolated RNA was reverse transcribed in full, so expressed TCRB transcripts were sequenced. Sequenced by immunoSEQ multiplex PCR; TCRdb stores in-frame clones only, minus some. The data contain over 200,000 clones, approximately 10% of them singletons. What these receptors recognize is not known. The material sequenced was naive CD4+ T cells from blood. These receptors all stem from a man aged 25 to 40 with type 1 diabetes.

The chain links TRBV5-1 to TRBJ1-1, with a possible D match to TRBD1 (5 bases). V gave up 4 bases and J gave up 1 base, with 11 bases separating them. The CDR3 extends over 14 amino acids. Germline CDR1 and CDR2: SGHRS and YFSETQ. CDR3 nucleotide sequence: TGCGCCAGCAGCCGAGACAGAAGGAACACTGAAGCTTTCTTT. It translates to CASSRDRRNTEAFF. Complete variable domain (other parts from reference TRBV5-1 and TRBJ1-1): KAGVTQTPRYLIKTRGQQVTLSCSPISGHRSVSWYQQTPGQGLQFLFEYFSETQRNKGNFPGRFSGRQFSNSRSEMNVSTLELGDSALYLCASSRDRRNTEAFFGQGTRLTVV.

This chain connects TRBV30 to TRBJ1-4, with 7 bases that match TRBD1. The CDR3 totals 13 residues. With V trimmed by 4 bases and J by 8 bases, 7 bases remained unmatched. CDR1 is GTSNPN, CDR2 SVGIG, per germline (reference sequence). The chain's CDR3 is CAWNEGAGEKLFF. CDR3 sequence (DNA): TGTGCCTGGAATGAGGGGGCTGGAGAAAAACTGTTTTTT.

V gene TRBV6-6 combines with J gene TRBJ1-4; a weak D match, TRBD1 (6 bases). The CDR3 spans 13 residues. Trimming cost V 5 bases and J 6 bases, with 10 bases left between them. CDR1 and CDR2 (germline): MNHNY, SVGAGI (reference sequence). The CDR3 region is CASSQDRDEKLFF. The DNA for the CDR3 is TGTGCCAGCAGTCAGGACAGAGATGAAAAACTGTTTTTT.

This clone showed up just a few times. The gene calls are TRBV19 and TRBJ1-5, with TRBD1 identical over 10 bases. Germline V gene lookup returns CDR1 LNHDA and CDR2 SQIVND (reference sequence). Trimming removed 4 bases from V and 7 bases from J; junction bases left unmatched: 7. This CDR3 has 15 amino acids. The CDR3 sequence is CASSTPDRGAQPQHF. The CDR3 coding sequence is TGTGCCAGTAGTACGCCGGACAGGGGGGCCCAGCCCCAGCATTTT.

This sequence joins TRBV4-1 and TRBJ2-5; weak D call: TRBD2 (6 bases). Trimming left V 2 bases short and J 1 base short, with 8 bases between. Germline V CDR1 and CDR2: MGHRA, YSYEKL. The CDR3 has 14 amino acids. The chain's CDR3 is CASSQTSSQETQYF. The CDR3 DNA reads as TGCGCCAGCAGCCAAACTAGCAGCCAAGAGACCCAGTACTTC.

The genes are TRBV6-5 and TRBJ2-7; TRBD1 matches at 9 bases. Per the germline V gene, CDR1 is MNHEY and CDR2 is SVGAGI. The CDR3 spans 16 residues. Trimming at V came to 0 bases and at J to 4 bases, leaving 7 bases not matched to a gene. The CDR3 reads CASSYSIGTGWYEQYF. The CDR3 bases are TGTGCCAGCAGTTACTCGATCGGGACAGGGTGGTACGAGCAGTACTTC.

The chain couples TRBV7-9 to TRBJ2-1, with 9 bases matching TRBD2. The CDR3 has 18 residues. V lost 3 bases to trimming and J lost 0 bases; unmatched junction nucleotides: 9. The germline gives CDR1 SEHNR, CDR2 FQNEAQ (reference sequence). The CDR3 coding sequence is TGTGCCAGCAGCTTCGTGCGGGGGGGCCGGTTCTCCTACAATGAGCAGTTCTTC. Protein product: CASSFVRGGRFSYNEQFF.

V and J are TRBV5-1 and TRBJ2-5, with D tentatively TRBD1 (5 bases). The germline V and J ends were trimmed by 2 bases and 6 bases, with 11 bases remaining between them. The CDR3 is made up of 13 amino acids. CDR1 SGHRS and CDR2 YFSETQ come from the germline V gene. CDR3 nucleotide sequence: TGCGCCAGCAGCTTAAGGGGATGGCAGACCCAGTACTTC. Residues: CASSLRGWQTQYF.

There are a few counts of this clone. J is TRBJ2-3 and V is TRBV18; TRBD2 matches 11 bases. The V gene end was trimmed by 3 bases and the J gene end by 2 bases; junction bases not matched to a gene: 4. Germline V CDR1 and CDR2: KGHSH, LQKENI. This CDR3 contains 16 residues. The CDR3 region is CASSPVLAGATDTQYF. CDR3 DNA: TGTGCCAGCTCACCCGTACTAGCGGGGGCCACAGATACGCAGTATTTT.

The rearrangement links TRBV5-1 to TRBJ2-3; 7 positions match TRBD2. V dropped 5 bases and J dropped 0; count of bases not matched to a gene: 6. This CDR3 region has 15 residues. Germline CDR1 SGHRS, CDR2 YFSETQ. The CDR3 DNA reads as TGCGCCAGCAGGGATAGCGGGCCTAGCACAGATACGCAGTATTTT. Translating it yields CASRDSGPSTDTQYF.

This chain joins TRBV29-1 and TRBJ2-7; 10 nucleotides align to TRBD1. Germline values: CDR1 SQVTM, CDR2 ANQGSEA. The CDR3 extends over 14 amino acids. The V segment lost 0 bases and the J segment 6 bases; nucleotides outside the gene matches: 5. CDR3 loop: CSVEEDRGIGEQYF. The DNA of the CDR3 is TGCAGCGTTGAAGAGGACAGGGGGATCGGCGAGCAGTACTTC.

The chain recombines TRBV30 with TRBJ2-2; the match to TRBD2 covers 14 bases. Germline loops: CDR1 GTSNPN, CDR2 SVGIG (reference sequence). The CDR3 contains 15 residues. Trimming took 4 bases from V and 6 from J; bases not matched to a gene: 4. The CDR3 coding sequence is TGTGCCTGGACAAGACTAGCGGGGGGGCCCGGGGAGCTGTTTTTT. Protein product: CAWTRLAGGPGELFF.